The next 26 T cell receptor beta chains were all read from a single sample in a study of T cell responses to AZD1222 COVID-19 vaccine. This table comes from immunoSEQ multiplex PCR, and its TCRdb copy is limited to in-frame clones, with some not included. Found here are just over 150,000 clones, around nine tenths of them singletons; the top ten hold approximately 1.4%. The sequences come from peripheral blood, collected 28 days after the second AZD1222 dose. Receptors were obtained from an adult who received the AZD1222 COVID-19 vaccine.

The rearrangement joins TRBV2 to TRBJ1-1; D ambiguous. CDR3 length: 11 residues. The germline CDR1 and CDR2 sequences are SNHLY and FYNNEI. With 5 bases removed from V and 5 bases from J, the gap between germline ends came to 6 bases. DNA of the CDR3: TGTGCCAGCAGTCTATTTACTGAAGCTTTCTTT. Protein: CASSLFTEAFF.

The V and J genes are TRBV30 and TRBJ1-2, with D possibly matching TRBD1 (5 bases). Trimming pared 3 bases from V and 7 bases from J, leaving 15 bases between. CDR3 size: 13 residues. Germline CDR1 is GTSNPN and CDR2 is SVGIG (reference sequence). The CDR3 nucleotides are TGTGCCTGGAGCCGGGGGAGGGAAGCTGGCTACACCTTC. This gives the protein CAWSRGREAGYTF.

The chain has TRBV5-1 and TRBJ2-2; D is unresolved. V was cut by 1 base and J by 2 bases, with 6 bases left in between. Germline V gives CDR1 SGHRS, CDR2 YFSETQ. The CDR3 sequence is 14 residues long. This CDR3 is CASSLPENTGELFF. CDR3 bases: TGCGCCAGCAGCTTGCCAGAAAACACCGGGGAGCTGTTTTTT. The full variable domain, completed using reference TRBV5-1 and TRBJ2-2, is KAGVTQTPRYLIKTRGQQVTLSCSPISGHRSVSWYQQTPGQGLQFLFEYFSETQRNKGNFPGRFSGRQFSNSRSEMNVSTLELGDSALYLCASSLPENTGELFFGEGSRLTVL.

The chain uses TRBV7-9 and TRBJ1-1, with TRBD1 as a possible D gene (6 bases). Germline CDR1 and CDR2: SEHNR and FQNEAQ (reference sequence). V gave up 5 bases and J gave up 6 bases, with 10 bases separating them. The CDR3 has 12 amino acids. The chain's CDR3 is CASSARGAEAFF. The CDR3 DNA reads TGTGCCAGCAGCGCAAGGGGGGCTGAAGCTTTCTTT. Supplemented by reference TRBV7-9 and TRBJ1-1, the full variable domain reads DTGVSQNPRHKITKRGQNVTFRCDPISEHNRLYWYRQTLGQGPEFLTYFQNEAQLEKSRLLSDRFSAERPKGSFSTLEIQRTEQGDSAMYLCASSARGAEAFFGQGTRLTVV.

The gene calls are TRBV5-1 and TRBJ2-1; 11 positions match TRBD2. In germline, CDR1 is SGHRS, CDR2 YFSETQ. The length of the CDR3 is 16 residues. Trimming took 1 base from V and 0 from J; bases not matched to a gene: 0. The DNA of the CDR3 is TGCGCCAGCAGCTTGACTAGCGGGAGCTCCTACAATGAGCAGTTCTTC. Amino acids: CASSLTSGSSYNEQFF.

The rearrangement links TRBV6-5 to TRBJ2-3; no reliable D call. Germline CDR1 MNHEY, CDR2 SVGAGI. Trimming cost V 8 bases and J 7 bases, with 10 bases left between them. This CDR3 is built from 11 residues. In DNA form, the CDR3 reads TGTGCCAGCGCAACAGCTTATACGCAGTATTTT. It encodes CASATAYTQYF.

The chain couples TRBV5-4 to TRBJ1-2; TRBD1 matches 7 bases. The length of the CDR3 is 14 residues. The germline V gene encodes CDR1 SGHNT and CDR2 YYREEE (reference sequence). After removal of 4 bases from V and 2 bases from J, the junction contained 5 bases not matched to a gene. The CDR3 region is CASSATGSNYGYTF. CDR3 nucleotide sequence: TGTGCCAGCAGCGCGACAGGGTCGAACTATGGCTACACCTTC.

This clone was seen only once. The CDR3 region is CARYDRGRGNQPQHF. The DNA for the CDR3 is TGTGCCAGATATGACAGGGGTCGCGGCAATCAGCCCCAGCATTTT. V is TRBV6-1 and J is TRBJ1-5; 8 bases are a match to TRBD1. The V and J ends lost 9 bases and 2 bases, in that order; junction bases with no gene match: 9. The CDR3 is 15 amino acids. Germline-derived CDR1 and CDR2 are MNHNS and SASEGT.

The V and J genes are TRBV3-1 (or the pseudogene TRBV3-2) and TRBJ1-2; D is unclear. CDR3 length: 13 residues. The V gene lost 1 base and the J gene lost 6 bases, with 9 bases spanning the gap. Germline V gene lookup returns CDR1 LGHDT and CDR2 YNNKEL (reference sequence). In nucleotides, the CDR3 is TGTGCCAGCAGCCAAGCTCGGCAGGATGGCTACACCTTC. Translated: CASSQARQDGYTF.

J is TRBJ2-7 and V is TRBV4-1, with 10 positions matching TRBD1. J lost 4 bases, V lost 4 bases, and 7 bases had no gene match. The CDR3 has 15 amino acids. Germline V gives CDR1 MGHRA, CDR2 YSYEKL. In DNA form, the CDR3 reads TGCGCCAGCAGCCGAACCCGGGACAGGGGTTACGAGCAGTACTTC. This sequence encodes CASSRTRDRGYEQYF.

This rearrangement joins TRBV29-1 to TRBJ1-3; D is unresolved. CDR3 length: 11 amino acids. The V and J ends lost 7 bases and 3 bases respectively, with 7 bases between them. From germline, CDR1 is SQVTM and CDR2 ANQGSEA. CDR3 in DNA: TGCAGCGGATACATTGGAAACACCATATATTTT. Amino acids: CSGYIGNTIYF.

The V call is TRBV18, the J call TRBJ1-5; D is perhaps TRBD1 (5 bases). In germline, CDR1 is KGHSH, CDR2 LQKENI. The CDR3 extends over 13 amino acids. V was cut by 5 bases and J by 5 bases, with 10 bases left in between. In nucleotides, the CDR3 is TGTGCCAGCTCAGAGTCAGGGCATCAGCCCCAGCATTTT. This encodes CASSESGHQPQHF.

This clone was detected only once. The chain couples TRBV6-5 to TRBJ1-5; TRBD1 matches 9 bases. CDR1 and CDR2 from the germline V gene are MNHEY and SVGAGI. V dropped 10 bases and J dropped 6; count of bases not matched to a gene: 10. The CDR3 sequence is 14 residues long. The CDR3 sequence is CATPPGQGPQPQHF. DNA of the CDR3: TGTGCCACCCCACCGGGACAGGGTCCTCAGCCCCAGCATTTT.

V usage is TRBV3-1 (or the pseudogene TRBV3-2) and J usage is TRBJ2-7; TRBD2 matches 7 bases. Germline lookup yields CDR1 LGHDT and CDR2 YNNKEL (reference sequence). Trimming removed 2 bases from V and 2 bases from J; junction bases left unmatched: 3. The CDR3 extends over 14 amino acids. As DNA, the CDR3 is TGTGCCAGCAGCCAACTAGCGGCACCCTACGAGCAGTACTTC. It translates to CASSQLAAPYEQYF.

A single count supports this clone. The chain is built from TRBV11-3 and TRBJ2-2; TRBD2 agrees at 14 bases. The germline V gene has CDR1 SGHNT and CDR2 YENEEA. This CDR3 spans 19 amino acids. The trim removed 1 base at V and 4 bases at J, leaving 8 bases unmatched. The CDR3 DNA follows: TGTGCCAGCAGCTTAGGAGGTGGGACTAGCGGGAGATTCACCGGGGAGCTGTTTTTT. Encoded protein: CASSLGGGTSGRFTGELFF.

The genes are TRBV15 and TRBJ1-6; D gene ambiguous. Per germline, CDR1 LNHNV and CDR2 YYDKDF (reference sequence). Trimming removed 1 base from V and 0 bases from J, with 4 bases in between. The CDR3 is 15 residues long. DNA for the CDR3: TGTGCCACCAGCAGAGGTGGCTCCTATAATTCACCCCTCCACTTT. Translation gives CATSRGGSYNSPLHF.

This chain joins TRBV5-1 and TRBJ2-1, with 8 bases that match TRBD1. This CDR3 region has 24 residues. With 1 base clipped from V and 1 base from J, the junction kept 28 bases outside the gene matches. Germline CDR1 reads SGHRS; CDR2 reads YFSETQ. The CDR3 protein is CASSLTGGRTQDGKGQGSYNEQFF. The CDR3 region has the DNA TGCGCCAGCAGCTTGACAGGGGGGCGAACCCAAGATGGGAAAGGACAGGGATCCTACAATGAGCAGTTCTTC.

The chain combines TRBV2 with TRBJ2-3, with 7 positions matching TRBD2. Germline V CDR1 and CDR2: SNHLY, FYNNEI. This CDR3 is built from 12 residues. V trimming: 11 bases; J trimming: 5 bases; junction bases outside the gene matches: 7. In DNA form, the CDR3 reads TGTGCCTCGGTGAGGGAGGGAGATACGCAGTATTTT. Protein product: CASVREGDTQYF.

The V and J genes are TRBV4-2 and TRBJ2-1; the D is unclear. The CDR3 has 13 amino acids. The ends were cut back, 3 bases at V and 7 bases at J, with 10 bases in the middle. Germline V gene data show CDR1 as LGHNA and CDR2 as YNFKEQ. For the CDR3, the DNA is TGTGCCAGCAGCCACCCCGACCTGAATGAGCAGTTCTTC. Protein product: CASSHPDLNEQFF.

The table lists this clone with a count of one. V gene TRBV4-1 combines with J gene TRBJ1-1; D gene unclear. Germline CDR1 and CDR2: MGHRA and YSYEKL. CDR3 length: 15 residues. V gave up 3 bases and J gave up 1 base, with 12 bases separating them. This CDR3 reads CASSQGRLRNTEAFF. The CDR3 DNA is TGCGCCAGCAGCCAGGGAAGACTGAGGAACACTGAAGCTTTCTTT.

V is TRBV5-6 and J is TRBJ2-7; 7 bases are a match to TRBD1. Germline V lookup: CDR1 SGHDT, CDR2 YYEEEE. Losses at the gene ends were 2 bases for V and 1 base for J; bases not matched to a gene: 6. CDR3 size: 15 residues. The CDR3 DNA reads as TGTGCCAGCAGCTTCAGGACAGGTGCGTCCTACGAGCAGTACTTC. Translation: CASSFRTGASYEQYF.

The chain recombines TRBV19 with TRBJ1-4, with 8 bases lining up with TRBD1. The CDR3 is 14 amino acids. Germline V gives CDR1 LNHDA, CDR2 SQIVND (reference sequence). V was pared by 11 bases and J by 8 bases, with 13 bases of the junction left unmatched. The CDR3 protein is CAAGQGAPLEKLFF. CDR3 nucleotide sequence: TGTGCCGCGGGGCAGGGGGCCCCTTTGGAAAAACTGTTTTTT.

The chain combines TRBV30 with TRBJ2-1, with D possibly matching TRBD1 (5 bases). The CDR3 has 19 amino acids. CDR1 is GTSNPN, CDR2 SVGIG, per germline (reference sequence). Trimming took 1 base from V and 1 from J, leaving 23 bases between them. CDR3 sequence (DNA): TGTGCCTGGAGTGGGCAGGGTAGCTATCAGCTAGGGTCCTACAATGAGCAGTTCTTC. It codes for CAWSGQGSYQLGSYNEQFF.

The CDR3 spells CASGIGQGGTEAFF. The CDR3, as DNA: TGTGCCAGCGGCATCGGACAGGGGGGCACTGAAGCTTTCTTT. J is TRBJ1-1 and V is TRBV6-5; 10 positions agree with TRBD1. Trimming cost V 8 bases and J 4 bases; bases outside gene matches: 7. CDR1 is MNHEY, CDR2 SVGAGI, per germline. This CDR3 spans 14 amino acids.

This clone has just a few counts. V gene TRBV30 combines with J gene TRBJ1-1; D gene ambiguous. Germline V gene data show CDR1 as GTSNPN and CDR2 as SVGIG (reference sequence). CDR3 length equals 14 residues. V gave up 2 bases and J gave up 5 bases, with 15 bases separating them. The CDR3 protein is CAWSTGLLGTEAFF. The CDR3 DNA follows: TGTGCCTGGAGTACCGGACTTCTTGGGACTGAAGCTTTCTTT.

This clone was counted a single time. The rearrangement links TRBV6-6 to TRBJ2-5; 9 positions match TRBD1. V was clipped by 2 bases and J by 4 bases; unmatched bases: 5. The CDR3 spans 15 residues. Germline loops: CDR1 MNHNY, CDR2 SVGAGI (reference sequence). The CDR3 DNA follows: TGTGCCAGCAGTTACCGGGACAGGGAACGAGAGACCCAGTACTTC. Translating it yields CASSYRDRERETQYF.